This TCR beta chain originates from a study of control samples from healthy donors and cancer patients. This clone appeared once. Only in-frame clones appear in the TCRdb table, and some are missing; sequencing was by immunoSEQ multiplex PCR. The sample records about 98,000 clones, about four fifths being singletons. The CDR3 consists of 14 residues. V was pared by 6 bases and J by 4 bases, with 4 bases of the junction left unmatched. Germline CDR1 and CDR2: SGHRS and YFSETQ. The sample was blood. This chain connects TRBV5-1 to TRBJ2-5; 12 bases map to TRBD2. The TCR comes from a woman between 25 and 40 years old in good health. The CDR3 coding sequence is TGCGCCAGCACCGGGACTAGCGGGCTAGAGACCCAGTACTTC. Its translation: CASTGTSGLETQYF.